The rows below give T cell receptor beta chains drawn from one sample of a study of T-cell memory formation after mild COVID-19. Using its own MiXCR run on the 5' RACE reads, TCRdb lists one record per CDR3 protein. The sample holds approximately 34,000 distinct CDR3 sequences, around 8% seen once. Sequenced material: PBMCs or a T cell subset sorted from them (not recorded which). Every receptor here comes from a man aged 18 to 30 who had mild COVID-19 (a few samples of this study predate the infection). Cell type and time point are not known. Both conserved end residues are part of each CDR3. A D gene is named only where the DNA matches it firmly. Rows give clone size only sometimes, using once, few, many, or a class for an expanded clone.

>TRBV3-1|TRBJ2-7|many|TRBD2
CASSYQVQRGTEQYF
TGTGCCAGCAGCTACCAGGTCCAGCGGGGAACCGAGCAGTACTTC
>TRBV12-3/TRBV12-4|TRBJ1-4|many|TRBD1
CASSSLGQGAQKLFF
TGTGCCAGCAGTTCCCTTGGACAGGGGGCCCAAAAACTGTTTTTT
>TRBV30|TRBJ1-1|few|TRBD1
CAWSVQGMNTEAFF
TGTGCCTGGAGTGTACAGGGGATGAACACTGAAGCTTTCTTT
>TRBV9|TRBJ1-6|many|-
CASSPWGAGSPLHF
TGTGCCAGCAGCCCTTGGGGGGCAGGATCACCCCTCCACTTT
>TRBV6-2/TRBV6-3|TRBJ2-7|many|TRBD1
CASSYEGTGWSGEQYF
TGTGCCAGCAGTTACGAAGGGACAGGGTGGTCCGGCGAGCAGTACTTC
>TRBV24-1|TRBJ2-3|many|-
CATSEASTDTQYF
TGTGCCACCAGTGAAGCTAGCACAGATACGCAGTATTTT
>TRBV11-2|TRBJ2-2|many|-
CASSLLGGGTGELFF
TGTGCCAGCAGCTTATTAGGGGGAGGGACCGGGGAGCTGTTTTTT
>TRBV6-4|TRBJ2-1|many|TRBD1
CASSAGPGQYNEQFF
TGTGCCAGCAGTGCCGGCCCGGGACAGTACAATGAGCAGTTCTTC
>TRBV2|TRBJ1-1|many|TRBD1
CAGRTGGTEAFF
TGTGCCGGACGGACAGGGGGGACTGAAGCTTTCTTT
>TRBV5-1|TRBJ2-1|once|-
CASSLFGQGGNEQFF
TGCGCCAGCAGCTTGTTCGGGCAGGGTGGGAATGAGCAGTTCTTC
>TRBV7-8|TRBJ2-1|many|TRBD1
CASSLRTGNEQFF
TGTGCCAGCAGCTTACGGACAGGGAATGAGCAGTTCTTC
>TRBV5-1|TRBJ1-4|-|-
CASSLYGATNEKLFF
TGCGCCAGCAGCTTGTACGGGGCAACTAATGAAAAACTGTTTTTT
>TRBV7-3|TRBJ2-1|many|-
CASSLNRLNNEQFF
TGTGCCAGCAGCTTAAACCGGCTTAACAATGAGCAGTTCTTC
>TRBV5-1|TRBJ1-1|many|-
CASSWGGADTEAFF
TGCGCCAGCAGCTGGGGAGGAGCGGACACTGAAGCTTTCTTT
>TRBV2|TRBJ1-1|few|-
CASSERGTEAFF
TGTGCCAGCAGTGAAAGGGGCACTGAAGCTTTCTTT
>TRBV4-3|TRBJ2-7|many|-
CVSSRGHGDRSYEQYF
TGCGTCAGCAGCCGCGGACACGGGGACCGCTCCTACGAGCAGTACTTC
>TRBV9|TRBJ1-5|many|-
CASSVGGGPLDQPQHF
TGTGCCAGCAGCGTAGGAGGAGGTCCCCTGGATCAGCCCCAGCATTTT
>TRBV5-6|TRBJ1-1|-|-
CASSLFGTMNTEAFF
TGTGCCAGCAGCTTGTTTGGGACGATGAACACTGAAGCTTTCTTT
>TRBV28|TRBJ1-5|-|-
CASDFTNQPQHF
TGTGCCAGCGATTTTACGAATCAGCCCCAGCATTTT
>TRBV6-6|TRBJ2-4|-|TRBD1
CASSYRDRGSGTKNIQYF
TGTGCCAGCAGTTATCGGGACAGGGGGTCCGGGACCAAAAACATTCAGTACTTC
>TRBV10-3|TRBJ1-2|many|-
CAISALLISREGDYGYTF
TGTGCCATCAGCGCACTGTTGATTTCTCGAGAGGGGGACTATGGCTACACCTTC
>TRBV7-2|TRBJ1-2|many|TRBD1
CASSFRTGVEYGYTF
TGTGCCAGCAGCTTCCGGACAGGGGTGGAGTATGGCTACACCTTC
>TRBV7-2|TRBJ2-5|-|-
CASSRQATGETQYF
TGTGCCAGCAGCCGCCAGGCGACGGGGGAGACCCAGTACTTC
>TRBV30|TRBJ2-7|many|-
CAYSRVSYEQYF
TGTGCCTACTCCCGGGTCTCCTACGAGCAGTACTTC
>TRBV7-2|TRBJ1-5|-|-
CASSLDRQPQHF
TGTGCCAGCAGCTTAGACCGTCAGCCCCAGCATTTT
>TRBV6-4|TRBJ2-2|many|TRBD2
CASSESGDTGELFF
TGTGCCAGCAGTGAAAGCGGGGACACCGGGGAGCTGTTTTTT
>TRBV7-2|TRBJ2-5|many|-
CASSPSRAGETQYF
TGTGCCAGCAGCCCGTCCCGGGCTGGAGAGACCCAGTACTTC
>TRBV7-2|TRBJ1-1|many|-
CASSSPRRLEAFF
TGTGCCAGCAGCTCCCCCCGGAGGCTTGAAGCTTTCTTT
>TRBV5-1|TRBJ2-7|many|-
CASSLPRRGGKDEQYF
TGCGCCAGCAGCTTGCCCCGGAGGGGGGGGAAAGACGAGCAGTACTTC
>TRBV7-3|TRBJ2-3|-|-
CASSLGRVVRSTDTQYF
TGTGCCAGCAGCTTAGGTAGAGTAGTACGGAGCACAGATACGCAGTATTTT
>TRBV5-1|TRBJ2-2|many|TRBD2
CASSFVAGVTNGELFF
TGCGCCAGCAGCTTCGTAGCGGGGGTCACCAACGGGGAGCTGTTTTTT
>TRBV5-1|TRBJ1-1|many|-
CASSSWSLGSTEAFF
TGCGCCAGCAGCTCCTGGTCCTTGGGCTCCACTGAAGCTTTCTTT